The 7 T cell receptor beta chains below come from one sample, sequenced in a study of shared clonotypes between healthy human individuals. The repertoire was sequenced with immunoSEQ multiplex PCR; TCRdb's copy has only in-frame clones and lacks some. Among about 1 million clones listed, under 80% were seen once. The source material was memory CD4+ T cells sorted from blood. This sample's subset: CD45RA-negative fraction. The origin of the receptors is a man aged 18 to 35 in good health.

This chain links TRBV25-1 with TRBJ2-5, with a weak D call TRBD2 (6 bases). Germline V gives CDR1 MGHDK, CDR2 SYGVNS. The CDR3 runs to 16 residues. V dropped 3 bases and J dropped 1 base, with 15 bases sitting between them. The CDR3 DNA reads as TGTGCCAGCAGTGATTGGGGGGATGGAGTCCAAGAGACCCAGTACTTC. Translating it yields CASSDWGDGVQETQYF.

The rearrangement links TRBV5-1 to TRBJ2-1; D is undetermined. Germline V lookup: CDR1 SGHRS, CDR2 YFSETQ. The CDR3 contains 15 residues. V lost 0 bases, J lost 4 bases, and 11 bases lay in between. The CDR3 DNA follows: TGCGCCAGCAGCTTGGGGTCGTCTGGTTACAATGAGCAGTTCTTC. It encodes CASSLGSSGYNEQFF.

A single count supports this clone. The chain is built from TRBV11-2 and TRBJ2-2; no clear D. Germline values: CDR1 SGHAT, CDR2 FQNNGV. Trimming stripped 0 bases from V and 4 bases from J, with 6 bases between. The length of the CDR3 is 14 residues. DNA of the CDR3: TGTGCCAGCAGCTTAGACGATATCACCGGGGAGCTGTTTTTT. Its translation: CASSLDDITGELFF.

Comment on this clone: Other DNA sequences in the same sample also yield this CDR3. The chain combines TRBV10-1 with TRBJ2-7; D perhaps matches TRBD2 (6 bases). The germline V gene has CDR1 WNHNN and CDR2 SYGVQD (reference sequence). CDR3 length: 13 residues. V lost 4 bases to trimming and J lost 5 bases, with 12 bases between them. CDR3 sequence: CASSGGDLHEQYF. CDR3 sequence (DNA): TGCGCCAGCAGTGGGGGGGATCTCCACGAGCAGTACTTC.

V gene TRBV2 combines with J gene TRBJ1-2; D remains ambiguous. The germline CDR1 and CDR2 sequences are SNHLY and FYNNEI. Between the trimmed V and J ends, which lost 3 bases and 3 bases, there was a span of 14 bases. The CDR3 runs 15 residues. The CDR3: CASSDPQLWDYGYTF. Here the CDR3 DNA reads TGTGCCAGCAGTGATCCGCAGTTATGGGACTATGGCTACACCTTC.

Concerning this clone: The sample carries other DNA sequences with the same CDR3. The rearrangement joins TRBV10-3 to TRBJ2-5; D is unclear. V lost 4 bases to trimming and J lost 4 bases, with 4 bases between them. Germline loops: CDR1 ENHRY, CDR2 SYGVKD. CDR3 length: 11 amino acids. The CDR3 protein is CAISGGETQYF. The CDR3 DNA reads as TGTGCCATCAGTGGGGGAGAGACCCAGTACTTC.

The table lists this clone with a few counts. J is TRBJ1-1 and V is TRBV2; D not certain. V was cut by 4 bases and J by 11 bases, with 14 bases left in between. The CDR3 has 12 residues. The germline V gene has CDR1 SNHLY and CDR2 FYNNEI. CDR3 bases: TGTGCCAGCAGTGTTGCGGGGATTTTGGCTTTCTTT. Residues: CASSVAGILAFF.